The clone carrying this T cell receptor beta chain was seen repeatedly, ten times or more. Antigen specificity is unknown. The CDR3 length is 14 residues. With V trimmed by 4 bases and J by 6 bases, 6 bases remained unmatched. This entry belongs to a study of T cell repertoires in cytomegalovirus infection. For the study at large: Public TCR beta signatures marked donors with CMV infection and the matching HLA.

TCRdb recomputed calls from the reads with MiXCR, one row per CDR3 protein. There are about 120,000 distinct CDR3 sequences in the sample; around 10% occur only once, and about 32% lies in the top ten. Study-wide results and caveats: Cumulative public TCR beta family frequency identified CMV carriers with the relevant HLA. Across the ex vivo response, the dominant clonotypes were HLA-C-restricted CMV-specific TCR beta clonotypes.

The receptor's source is a human donor in good health (CMV status not recorded). Some clones in this sample may be carry-over from other donors' samples. The sequencing input was PBMCs, sequenced either directly or after in vitro stimulation (not recorded which). This sequence joins TRBV12-3 or TRBV12-4 and TRBJ2-1, with 7 positions matching TRBD2. In DNA form, the CDR3 reads TGTGCCAGCAGTTGGGCGGGAGCCCCCAATGAGCAGTTCTTC. Protein product: CASSWAGAPNEQFF.